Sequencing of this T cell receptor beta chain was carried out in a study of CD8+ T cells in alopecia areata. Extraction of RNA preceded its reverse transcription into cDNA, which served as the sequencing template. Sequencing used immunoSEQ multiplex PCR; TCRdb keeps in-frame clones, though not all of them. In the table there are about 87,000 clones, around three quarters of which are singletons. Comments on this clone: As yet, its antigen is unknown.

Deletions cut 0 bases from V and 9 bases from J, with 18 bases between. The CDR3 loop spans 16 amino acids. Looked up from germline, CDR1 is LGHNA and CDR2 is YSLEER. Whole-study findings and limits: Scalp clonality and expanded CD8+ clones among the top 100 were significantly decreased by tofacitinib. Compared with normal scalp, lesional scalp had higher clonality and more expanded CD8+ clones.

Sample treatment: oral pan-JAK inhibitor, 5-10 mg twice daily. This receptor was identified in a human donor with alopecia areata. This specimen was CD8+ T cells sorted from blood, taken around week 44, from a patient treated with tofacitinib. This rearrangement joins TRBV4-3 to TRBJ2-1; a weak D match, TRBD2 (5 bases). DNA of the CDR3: TGCGCCAGCAGCCAAGAGGGCATATGGCAAGGGAGTGAGCAGTTCTTC. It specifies CASSQEGIWQGSEQFF.